This TCR beta chain stems from a study of control samples from healthy donors and cancer patients. Using immunoSEQ multiplex PCR, the repertoire was profiled, and TCRdb retains in-frame clones only, with some absent. The sample consists of about 170,000 clones, 90% to 95% of them appearing once. Germline CDR1 and CDR2: SGHDT and YYEEEE. The CDR3 totals 13 residues. Unmatched junction bases numbered 1, after V lost 3 bases and J lost 1 base. The TCR comes from a woman aged 18-29 years in good health. The sample consisted of blood. The chain has TRBV5-6 and TRBJ2-7; 7 nucleotides match TRBD2. CDR3 bases: TGTGCCAGCAGCTCGGGGGGTTCCTACGAGCAGTACTTC. Encoded protein: CASSSGGSYEQYF.